Following are 5 T cell receptor beta chains from one sample sequenced in a study of cytomegalovirus exposure and HLA in healthy donors. PCR amplification relied on 60 Vbeta primers (plus 13 Jbeta primers). Produced via immunoSEQ multiplex PCR; TCRdb's table is partial and in-frame only. Seen here are fewer than 200,000 clones, about four fifths observed once, and the top ten hold approximately 7%. The sequenced sample was PBMCs. These TCRs come from a male donor in good health and CMV-seropositive.

This chain links TRBV7-2 with TRBJ2-1; 8 nucleotides align to TRBD2. This CDR3 region has 17 residues. Germline V CDR1 and CDR2: SGHTA, FQGNSA. J was trimmed by 9 bases and V by 1 base; bases with no gene match: 14. The CDR3: CASSLVAGGNLQVEQFF. Written as DNA, the CDR3 is TGTGCCAGCAGCTTAGTTGCGGGGGGAAACTTACAAGTTGAGCAGTTCTTC.

The V and J genes are TRBV13 and TRBJ2-2, with 8 bases that match TRBD2. The CDR3 covers 16 residues. J lost 4 bases, V lost 1 base, and 5 bases had no gene match. CDR1 and CDR2 (germline): PRHDT, FYEKMQ (reference sequence). The CDR3 DNA reads as TGTGCCAGCAGCTTAGTCCAGCGGGGGTTCACCGGGGAGCTGTTTTTT. Translated, it gives CASSLVQRGFTGELFF.

The chain carries TRBV19 and TRBJ2-1, with 9 bases identical to TRBD2. V was clipped by 5 bases and J by 5 bases; unmatched bases: 7. The CDR3 consists of 15 residues. Looked up from germline, CDR1 is LNHDA and CDR2 is SQIVND (reference sequence). CDR3 amino acids: CASSLSSGGHNEQFF. The CDR3 DNA reads as TGTGCCAGTAGTTTATCGAGCGGGGGGCACAATGAGCAGTTCTTC. Complete variable domain (other parts from reference TRBV19 and TRBJ2-1): DGGITQSPKYLFRKEGQNVTLSCEQNLNHDAMYWYRQDPGQGLRLIYYSQIVNDFQKGDIAEGYSVSREKKESFPLTVTSAQKNPTAFYLCASSLSSGGHNEQFFGPGTRLTVL.

This chain connects TRBV13 to TRBJ1-6; the D gene is possibly TRBD1 (6 bases). V lost 7 bases and J 9 bases, leaving 25 bases between the germline ends. This CDR3 comprises 17 residues. Looked up from germline, CDR1 is PRHDT and CDR2 is FYEKMQ (reference sequence). CDR3 sequence (DNA): TGTGCCAGCATCCAGATGCGGGGGACCGAAGGGGGTTCACCCCTCCACTTT. It yields the protein CASIQMRGTEGGSPLHF.

The V gene is TRBV6-1, the J gene TRBJ1-1, with D possibly TRBD1 on 5 matching bases. Trimming took off 8 bases at V and 4 bases at J, with 14 bases between the two ends. Germline CDR1 is MNHNS and CDR2 is SASEGT. The CDR3 sequence is 13 residues long. The CDR3 DNA reads as TGTGCCAGCGGGGTGGGCAGGGTCACTGAAGCTTTCTTT. Translation gives CASGVGRVTEAFF.